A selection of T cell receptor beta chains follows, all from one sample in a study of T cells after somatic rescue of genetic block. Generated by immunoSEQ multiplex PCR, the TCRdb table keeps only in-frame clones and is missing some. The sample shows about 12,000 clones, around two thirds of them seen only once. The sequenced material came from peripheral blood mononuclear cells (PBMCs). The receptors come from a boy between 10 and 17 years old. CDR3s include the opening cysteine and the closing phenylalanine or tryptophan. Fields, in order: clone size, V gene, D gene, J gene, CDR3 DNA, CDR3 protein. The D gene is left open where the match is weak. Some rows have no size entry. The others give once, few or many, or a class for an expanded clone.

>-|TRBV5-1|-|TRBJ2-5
TGCGCCAGCAGCTTGGGCTTTGAGGGGGAGACCCAGTACTTC
CASSLGFEGETQYF
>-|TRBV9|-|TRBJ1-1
TGTGCCAGCAGCGTAGGACAGGCACCCACTGAAGCTTTCTTT
CASSVGQAPTEAFF
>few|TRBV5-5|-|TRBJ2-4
TGTGCCAGCAGCAGCCGACAGGCCCCTATAGCGAAAAACATTCAGTACTTC
CASSSRQAPIAKNIQYF
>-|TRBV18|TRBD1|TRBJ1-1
TGTGCCAGCTCACCGCAACCACAGGGGGGCACTGAAGCTTTCTTT
CASSPQPQGGTEAFF
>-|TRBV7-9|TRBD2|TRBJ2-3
TGTGCCAGCAGCCGTCCGACTAGCGGCACAGATACGCAGTATTTT
CASSRPTSGTDTQYF
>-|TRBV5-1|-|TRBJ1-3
TGCGCCAGCAGCTTGACGGGCCCGAGCTCTGGAAACACCATATATTTT
CASSLTGPSSGNTIYF
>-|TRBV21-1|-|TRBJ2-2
TGTGCCAGCAGCAAAGAACAGGGGGCCCACGCGAACACCGGGGAGCTGTTTTTT
CASSKEQGAHANTGELFF
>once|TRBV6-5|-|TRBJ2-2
TGTGCCAGCAGTTTCCACGGTGGCACCGGGGAGCTGTTTTTT
CASSFHGGTGELFF
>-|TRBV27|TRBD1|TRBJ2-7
TGTGCCAGCTCCATGTCCCAACAGGGGGTTGCCTACGAGCAGTACTTC
CASSMSQQGVAYEQYF
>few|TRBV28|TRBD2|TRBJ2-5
TGTGCCAGCGCCCTGGGACTAGCGGGGCCCCAAGAGACCCAGTACTTC
CASALGLAGPQETQYF
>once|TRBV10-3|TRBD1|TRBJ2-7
TGTGCCATCAGTGAGTCGAGACAGGGTAAAACCTACGAGCAGTACTTC
CAISESRQGKTYEQYF
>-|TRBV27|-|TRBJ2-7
TGTGCCAGCAGTGCTACAGGGACCTACGAGCAGTACTTC
CASSATGTYEQYF
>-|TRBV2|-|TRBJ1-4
TGTGCCAGCAGTGCTGCGGCCGCAACTAATGAAAAACTGTTTTTT
CASSAAAATNEKLFF
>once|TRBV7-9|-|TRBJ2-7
TGTGCCAGCAGCTTATATAGGGCCCCTTCCTACGAGCAGTACTTC
CASSLYRAPSYEQYF
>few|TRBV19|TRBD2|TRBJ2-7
TGTGCCAGTAGCATGGGGACTAGCTCCTACGAGCAGTACTTC
CASSMGTSSYEQYF
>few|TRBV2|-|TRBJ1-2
TGTGCCAGCAGTGACCGGGGGCTTGGCTACACCTTC
CASSDRGLGYTF
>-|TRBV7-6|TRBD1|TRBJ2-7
TGTGCCAGCAGCTTAGGACAGGGGGACCAGCGGATTTCCTACGAGCAGTACTTC
CASSLGQGDQRISYEQYF
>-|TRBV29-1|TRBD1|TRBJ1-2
TGCAGCGTTGAAGGAGGGGGCGGGGGTGTCTATGGCTACACCTTC
CSVEGGGGGVYGYTF
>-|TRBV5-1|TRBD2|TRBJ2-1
TGCGCCAGCAGCCACCCTAGCGGGGGATACAATGAGCAGTTCTTC
CASSHPSGGYNEQFF
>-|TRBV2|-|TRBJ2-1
TGTGCCAGCAGTGGGCCCCTATCGTCATACAATGAGCAGTTCTTC
CASSGPLSSYNEQFF
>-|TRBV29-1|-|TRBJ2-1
TGCAGCGTTGAAGTGGGGCTAGTTGAGCAGTTCTTC
CSVEVGLVEQFF
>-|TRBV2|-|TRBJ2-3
TGTGCCAGCAGTACCTACGGCACAGATACGCAGTATTTT
CASSTYGTDTQYF